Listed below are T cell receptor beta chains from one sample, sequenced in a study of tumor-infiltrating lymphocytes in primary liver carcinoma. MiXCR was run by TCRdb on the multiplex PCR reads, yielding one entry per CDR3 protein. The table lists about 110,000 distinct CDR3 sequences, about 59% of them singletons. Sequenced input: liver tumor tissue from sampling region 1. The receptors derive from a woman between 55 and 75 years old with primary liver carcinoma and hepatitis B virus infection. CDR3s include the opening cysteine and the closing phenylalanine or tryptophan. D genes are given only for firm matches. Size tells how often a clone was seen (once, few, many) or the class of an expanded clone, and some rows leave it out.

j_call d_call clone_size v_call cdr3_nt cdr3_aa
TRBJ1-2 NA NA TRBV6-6 TGTGCCAGCAGTTATCATGGGGAGGATGGCTACGCCTTC CASSYHGEDGYAF
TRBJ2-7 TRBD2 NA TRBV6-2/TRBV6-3 TGTGTCAGCAGCCTAGCGGGAGGGCGTTCCTACGAGCAGTACTTC CVSSLAGGRSYEQYF
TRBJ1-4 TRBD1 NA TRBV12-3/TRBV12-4 TGTGCCAACTGTTTACGGCAGGGGGATGAAAAACTGTTTTTT CANCLRQGDEKLFF
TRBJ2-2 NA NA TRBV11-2 TGTGCCAGTAGCTTAGATAGGATTGGGGAGATGTTTTTT CASSLDRIGEMFF
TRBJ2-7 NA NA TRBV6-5 TGTGCCACCAGTTGGGGGGACTCCTCCTACGAGCAGTACTTC CATSWGDSSYEQYF
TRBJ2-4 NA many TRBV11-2 TGTGCCAGCAGCTTAGTGCAGGGGATGGGCGTCAAAAACATTCAGTACTTC CASSLVQGMGVKNIQYF
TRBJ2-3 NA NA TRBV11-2 TGTGCCAGCAGCTTAGGATTGGGCAGGGTGTTGTCGGCAGATACGCAGTATTTT CASSLGLGRVLSADTQYF
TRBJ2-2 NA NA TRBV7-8 TGTGCCAGCAGCATAGAACAGGGATATCACGGGGAGCTGTTTTTT CASSIEQGYHGELFF
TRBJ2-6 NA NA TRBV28 TGTGCCACCGCCCAATCTGGGGCCAACGTCCTGACTTTC CATAQSGANVLTF
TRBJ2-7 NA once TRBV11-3 TGTGCCAGCAGCTTAGGCCCACTTGAATCCTACGAGCAGTACTTC CASSLGPLESYEQYF
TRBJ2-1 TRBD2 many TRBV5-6 TGTGCCAGCTGGATCAAGGGTGGCGGGAGCTACAATGAGCAGTTCTTC CASWIKGGGSYNEQFF
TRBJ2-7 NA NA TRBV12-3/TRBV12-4 TGTGCCAGCAGTTTAGGAGGCTCCTACGAACGGTACTTC CASSLGGSYERYF
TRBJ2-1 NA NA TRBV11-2 TGTGCCAGTGGCTTGCCGGGATTATGGGACAATGGGCAGTTCTTC CASGLPGLWDNGQFF
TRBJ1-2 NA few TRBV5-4 TGTGCCAGCAGCTTGAGGGGGGGAATTGACTATGGCTACACCTTC CASSLRGGIDYGYTF
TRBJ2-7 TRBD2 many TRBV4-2 TGTGCCAGCAGCCCCTCGGTCGGCGGGAGGAAACCGGCTTCCCTCCACGAGCAGTACTTC CASSPSVGGRKPASLHEQYF
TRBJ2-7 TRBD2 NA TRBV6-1 TGTGCTAGCAGTACAACCGGGACTACCGAGCAGTACTTC CASSTTGTTEQYF
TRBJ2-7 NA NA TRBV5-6 TGTGTCAGCAGCCGAGGGCCGGGAGCTTCCTACGAGCAGTACTTC CVSSRGPGASYEQYF
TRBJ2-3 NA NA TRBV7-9 TGTGCCAGCGCCTTTTCCAGATCAGAGACCCAGTACTTT CASAFSRSETQYF
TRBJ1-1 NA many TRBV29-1 TGCAGCGCAGGCTTTCAGAACACTGAAACTTTCTTT CSAGFQNTETFF
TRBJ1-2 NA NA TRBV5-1 TGCGCCAGCAGCTTGGTTACGACTGGCTATGGCTACACCTTC CASSLVTTGYGYTF
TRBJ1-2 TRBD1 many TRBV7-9 TGTGCCAGCAGCCCCACAGGGGGCAAGAACTATGGCTACACCTTC CASSPTGGKNYGYTF
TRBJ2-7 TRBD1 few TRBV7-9 TGTGCCAGCAGCTTATCACAGGGGAGCGAGCAGTACTTC CASSLSQGSEQYF
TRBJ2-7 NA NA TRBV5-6 TGTGCCAGCAGCCGCCGGGACTTGTCCTACGAGCAGTACTTC CASSRRDLSYEQYF
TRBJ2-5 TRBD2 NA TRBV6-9 TGTGCCGGCAGTTTTTCCGGGACTAGCGGTCAAGGGACCCAGTACTTC CAGSFSGTSGQGTQYF